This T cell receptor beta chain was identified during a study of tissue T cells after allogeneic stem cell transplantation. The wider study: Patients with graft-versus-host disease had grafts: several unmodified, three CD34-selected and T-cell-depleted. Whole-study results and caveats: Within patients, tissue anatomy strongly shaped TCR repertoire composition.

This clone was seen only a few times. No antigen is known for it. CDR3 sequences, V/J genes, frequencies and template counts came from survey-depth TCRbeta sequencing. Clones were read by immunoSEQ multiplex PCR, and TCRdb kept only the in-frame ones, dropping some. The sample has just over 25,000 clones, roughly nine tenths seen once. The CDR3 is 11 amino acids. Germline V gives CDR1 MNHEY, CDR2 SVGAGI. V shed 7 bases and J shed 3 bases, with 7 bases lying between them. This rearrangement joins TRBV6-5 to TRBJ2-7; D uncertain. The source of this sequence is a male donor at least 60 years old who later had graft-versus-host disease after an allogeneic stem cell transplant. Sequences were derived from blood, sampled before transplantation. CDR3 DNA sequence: TGTGCCAGCACCATTGGCTACGAGCAGTACTTC. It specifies CASTIGYEQYF.